One sample yielded the 21 T cell receptor beta chains listed below, sequenced in a study of beta chain features in type 1 diabetes. Every bit of the isolated RNA underwent reverse transcription, so sequencing read expressed TCRB transcripts. Here immunoSEQ multiplex PCR was the method, and the copy in TCRdb shows in-frame clones only, minus some. This sample has about 370,000 clones, with about 15% found just once. The sample taken for sequencing was naive CD4+ T cells from blood. These receptors came from a woman under 30 in good health.

This clone was picked up a small number of times. This chain links TRBV9 with TRBJ2-2, with a possible D match to TRBD2 (6 bases). Germline values: CDR1 SGDLS, CDR2 YYNGEE. V was pared by 1 base and J by 6 bases, with 16 bases between. The CDR3 is 16 residues long. This CDR3 reads CASSVYGTRRAGELFF. For the CDR3, the DNA is TGTGCCAGCAGCGTATACGGGACGAGGAGGGCCGGGGAGCTGTTTTTT.

This clone was counted only a few times. The V and J genes are TRBV4-3 and TRBJ1-1; no definite D call. Trimming removed 0 bases from V and 3 bases from J, with 14 bases in between. The CDR3 is 16 amino acids. CDR1 and CDR2 (germline): LGHNA, YSLEER. CDR3 loop: CASSQDGLSGDTEAFF. As DNA, the CDR3 is TGCGCCAGCAGCCAAGATGGACTCTCCGGGGACACTGAAGCTTTCTTT.

The gene calls are TRBV25-1 and TRBJ2-5; TRBD2 matches 7 bases. Germline CDR1 reads MGHDK; CDR2 reads SYGVNS. Trimming took 6 bases from V and 5 from J; bases not matched to a gene: 6. The CDR3 contains 13 residues. CDR3 protein: CASSPRGRETQYF. The CDR3 coding sequence is TGTGCCAGCAGCCCGCGGGGGAGGGAGACCCAGTACTTC.

The rearrangement links TRBV29-1 to TRBJ2-1; 13 bases agree with TRBD2. V was clipped by 1 base and J by 7 bases; unmatched bases: 10. The CDR3 consists of 17 residues. Germline V gene lookup returns CDR1 SQVTM and CDR2 ANQGSEA. The CDR3 DNA sequence: TGCAGCGTTGAAGGGGCAGAGACGGGACTAGCGGGAAATGAGCAGTTCTTC. Translated, it gives CSVEGAETGLAGNEQFF.

The V and J genes are TRBV19 and TRBJ2-3; D is uncertain. Germline CDR1 LNHDA, CDR2 SQIVND (reference sequence). Trimming shortened V by 2 bases and J by 1 base, and 7 bases separated the two germline ends. There are 14 residues in the CDR3. As DNA, the CDR3 is TGTGCCAGTAGTATAAACAGTCGCACAGATACGCAGTATTTT. This sequence encodes CASSINSRTDTQYF.

This clone came up a few times. The rearrangement joins TRBV19 to TRBJ2-2; possible D gene TRBD1, 5 bases. Trimming took off 1 base at V and 4 bases at J, with 10 bases between the two ends. CDR1 is LNHDA and CDR2 is SQIVND in the germline V gene (reference sequence). This CDR3 has 15 amino acids. CDR3 DNA sequence: TGTGCCAGTAGTATAGCTAGGGGTGGCACCGGGGAGCTGTTTTTT. Translating gives CASSIARGGTGELFF.

The chain carries TRBV7-2 and TRBJ2-7, with TRBD2 matching over 11 bases. Germline lookup yields CDR1 SGHTA and CDR2 FQGNSA. The CDR3 is made up of 15 amino acids. Trimming removed 4 bases from V and 12 bases from J; junction bases left unmatched: 14. As DNA, the CDR3 is TGTGCCAGCAGCTCCCACGGGACTAGCGGACCCGGGCGGTACTTC. As protein: CASSSHGTSGPGRYF.

This clone was counted a few times. The chain is built from TRBV6-4 and TRBJ1-2; TRBD1 matches at 7 bases. V gave up 6 bases and J gave up 2 bases; unmatched junction bases: 9. Per the germline V gene, CDR1 is MRHNA and CDR2 is SNTAGT. CDR3 length: 15 amino acids. Here the CDR3 DNA reads TGTGCCAGCAGCACCTTTCCAGGGGGGAACTATGGCTACACCTTC. Its translation: CASSTFPGGNYGYTF.

This clone was seen a few times. In the same sample, other DNA sequences code for this CDR3. The gene calls are TRBV28 and TRBJ1-2; 9 nucleotides line up with TRBD1. CDR3 size: 13 residues. CDR1 and CDR2 (germline): MDHEN, SYDVKM. V was pared by 4 bases and J by 4 bases, with 1 base of the junction left unmatched. Here the CDR3 reads CASSSGQGYGYTF. The CDR3 coding sequence is TGTGCCAGCAGTTCGGGACAGGGCTATGGCTACACCTTC.

The V call is TRBV11-2, the J call TRBJ2-7, with 12 bases fitting TRBD1. Germline loops: CDR1 SGHAT, CDR2 FQNNGV. V trimming: 6 bases; J trimming: 7 bases; junction bases outside the gene matches: 16. The CDR3 spans 17 residues. The DNA for the CDR3 is TGTGCCAGCAGGGTGGGGCAATCGGGACAGGGGGCTCGGGAGCAGTACTTC. This sequence encodes CASRVGQSGQGAREQYF.

J is TRBJ1-2 and V is TRBV30; the D is unclear. Deletions cut 2 bases from V and 4 bases from J, with 14 bases between. Germline assignment: CDR1 GTSNPN and CDR2 SVGIG (reference sequence). The CDR3 covers 14 residues. The CDR3 DNA follows: TGTGCCTGGAGTCCATCCTTGAGGTCCTATGGCTACACCTTC. Its protein product is CAWSPSLRSYGYTF.

This clone was observed a handful of times. The chain uses TRBV20-1 and TRBJ2-3; 8 nucleotides match TRBD2. The CDR3 extends over 11 amino acids. CDR1 and CDR2 from the germline V gene are DFQATT and SNEGSKA (reference sequence). With 7 bases clipped from V and 9 bases from J, the junction kept 6 bases outside the gene matches. CDR3 nucleotide sequence: TGCAGTGGCCCCGGGGGGGACACGCAGTATTTT. Protein product: CSGPGGDTQYF.

This clone was observed a handful of times. This chain links TRBV30 with TRBJ1-1; D unclear. There are 12 residues in the CDR3. With 0 bases removed from V and 10 bases from J, the gap between germline ends came to 12 bases. Germline V gene lookup returns CDR1 GTSNPN and CDR2 SVGIG (reference sequence). Here the CDR3 reads CAWSVSNVGAFF. In DNA, the CDR3 is TGTGCCTGGAGTGTTAGTAACGTCGGAGCTTTCTTT.

This clone was seen only a few times. The V and J genes are TRBV6-5 and TRBJ1-4; tentative D call: TRBD1 (5 bases). The CDR3 runs to 15 residues. The V and J ends lost 2 bases and 3 bases respectively, with 10 bases between them. The germline V gene has CDR1 MNHEY and CDR2 SVGAGI. The CDR3 protein is CASSYDRGANEKLFF. The CDR3 DNA sequence: TGTGCCAGCAGTTACGACCGGGGGGCTAATGAAAAACTGTTTTTT.

The J gene is TRBJ2-1, the V gene TRBV7-2, with 7 bases that match TRBD2. CDR1 and CDR2 from the germline V gene are SGHTA and FQGNSA. V shed 6 bases and J 5 bases; nucleotides not matched to a gene: 7. The length of the CDR3 is 14 residues. The CDR3 sequence is CASRTHLADNEQFF. In nucleotides, the CDR3 is TGTGCCAGCAGGACCCATCTAGCGGACAATGAGCAGTTCTTC. The complete variable domain, with remaining parts taken from reference TRBV7-2 and TRBJ2-1, reads GAGVSQSPSNKVTEKGKDVELRCDPISGHTALYWYRQSLGQGLEFLIYFQGNSAPDKSGLPSDRFSAERTGGSVSTLTIQRTQQEDSAVYLCASRTHLADNEQFFGPGTRLTVL.

The table lists this clone with a few counts. The rearrangement uses TRBV30 and TRBJ2-7, with 8 bases matching TRBD1. Per germline, CDR1 GTSNPN and CDR2 SVGIG (reference sequence). The CDR3 loop spans 12 amino acids. J was trimmed by 12 bases and V by 0 bases; bases with no gene match: 7. The CDR3 protein is CAWSVTGEVGYF. The CDR3 region has the DNA TGTGCCTGGAGTGTGACAGGGGAGGTTGGGTACTTC. Together with reference TRBV30 and TRBJ2-7, the CDR3 gives the full variable domain: SQTIHQWPATLVQPVGSPLSLECTVEGTSNPNLYWYRQAAGRGLQLLFYSVGIGQISSEVPQNLSASRPQDRQFILSSKKLLLSDSGFYLCAWSVTGEVGYFGPGTRLTVT.

The gene calls are TRBV6-4 and TRBJ2-2, with 8 bases fitting TRBD1. J was trimmed by 2 bases and V by 6 bases; bases with no gene match: 5. This CDR3 region has 15 residues. Germline lookup yields CDR1 MRHNA and CDR2 SNTAGT. CDR3 amino acids: CASRPDRANTGELFF. CDR3 nucleotides: TGTGCCAGCAGACCGGACAGGGCCAACACCGGGGAGCTGTTTTTT.

The CDR3 DNA is TGTGCCACCAGCAGAGTGCCCAGGGGGCCGGATACGCAGTATTTT. This codes for CATSRVPRGPDTQYF. The rearrangement joins TRBV15 to TRBJ2-3; TRBD1 matches at 8 bases. Germline-derived CDR1 and CDR2 are LNHNV and YYDKDF (reference sequence). J gave up 6 bases and V 1 base, and 6 bases lay outside the gene matches. This CDR3 is built from 15 residues.

The chain links TRBV4-3 to TRBJ2-1; 8 bases match TRBD2. Unmatched junction bases numbered 12, after V lost 3 bases and J lost 5 bases. The CDR3 contains 17 residues. CDR1 and CDR2 (germline): LGHNA, YSLEER. CDR3 amino acids: CASSQMRGGRNHNEQFF. Here the CDR3 DNA reads TGCGCCAGCAGCCAGATGAGGGGCGGGAGGAACCACAATGAGCAGTTCTTC.

The chain carries TRBV18 and TRBJ1-4; no clear D gene. The germline V gene has CDR1 KGHSH and CDR2 LQKENI. This CDR3 contains 14 residues. Trimming left V 3 bases short and J 7 bases short, with 12 bases between. The CDR3 region is CASSPRGIGEKLFF. The CDR3 DNA follows: TGTGCCAGCTCACCTCGAGGGATCGGTGAAAAACTGTTTTTT.

J is TRBJ1-1 and V is TRBV5-1, with 7 nucleotides matching TRBD1. Germline assignment: CDR1 SGHRS and CDR2 YFSETQ. The V and J ends lost 8 bases and 5 bases, in that order; junction bases with no gene match: 9. This CDR3 contains 13 residues. CDR3 nucleotides: TGCGCCAGTCAAGGGGGCGTTCGGACTGAAGCTTTCTTT. It specifies CASQGGVRTEAFF.